This T cell receptor (beta chain) was recorded in a study of cytomegalovirus exposure and HLA in healthy donors (dated by TCRdb to the late 2010s). Regarding the complete study: According to an earlier analysis of several hundred of the donors, about 179 million T cells yielded 95 million to 140 million unique TCR beta sequences and 250 to 350 Gb of sequence data. About 300 gigabases of sequencing data and approximately 93 million unique TCR sequences were included in an early release covering around 600 HLA-typed donors. Of the 350 to 450 genotyped donors, roughly 80% were placed in the genetic ancestry cluster associated with self-reported Caucasian donors. The study aimed to test whether cataloging public T cell receptors could reveal signatures of past pathogen exposure. Using immunosequencing, the study profiled T cell repertoires from some 670 subjects and related those repertoires to cytomegalovirus serostatus. In addition to the first cohort of roughly 670 subjects, a separate validation cohort of about 120 different subjects was used. To predict cytomegalovirus infection status, the study brought together high-throughput TCR immunosequencing, statistical association of individual TCRs with disease status, and machine learning. In a later analysis, previously published TCR beta repertoires from 500 to 750 donors were re-analyzed and high-resolution HLA genotyping was added so that TCR occurrence patterns could be studied. The later analysis used no new phenotypic data to find candidate immune exposures, relying instead on TCR beta sequences and their occurrence across donors. An earlier analysis of approximately 630 of the donors applied high-throughput TCR beta sequencing to assess whether each TCR beta V gene segment acted as functional or pseudogenic. Donor age, sex, ethnicity and CMV serostatus were compiled alongside the repertoire data. A later genetic analysis used genome-wide SNP genotypes for about 65% of the 666 donors, treating that subset as a discovery cohort. Every repertoire in the discovery cohort had been generated on one and the same sequencing platform. HLA typing covered class I and class II loci at four-digit resolution. The number of typed donors differed by locus: about 620-640 for A, B, C, DRB1 and DQB1; approximately 530 for DQA1; approximately 610 for DPA1; and roughly 450 for DPB1. Roughly 5 DR-DQ haplotypes were handled as single units for association and clustering because linkage in the cohort was strong. Across 300 to 500 genotyped donors of the cohort, an average of roughly 230,000 unique TCR beta nucleotide sequences per donor were sequenced, and 15% to 20% of those sequences were non-productive. Study-wide conclusions, independent of this receptor: A further reported finding was that TCR beta sequences accurately predicted the HLA-A and HLA-B alleles for most subjects in the first cohort. Approximately 18 rarely observed V segments, including chromosome 9 orphons, were excluded from the earlier analysis of several hundred of the donors because counts were too low. A group of highly shared sequence variants was considered likely to be a technical artifact of the sequencing pipeline. Correlated functional status among segregating V segments might be attributable to linkage disequilibrium, but an unknown experimental factor could not be ruled out. Several of the top co-occurrence clusters appeared to be linked to parvovirus B19, influenza, CMV and Epstein-Barr virus, according to a later analysis. A later genetic analysis reported fewer N-insertions in productive TCRs among donors in an Asian-associated ancestry cluster than the roughly 720-donor mean. A few of the identified cytomegalovirus-associated TCR beta chains were confirmed in vitro to be specific for cytomegalovirus antigens. Some IMGT-functional V segments, including TRBV6-2 and TRBV6-3, could not be told apart with the 87-base-pair reads, so those segments were excluded. The study listed 164 TCR beta chains as associated with cytomegalovirus. The authors suggested that the approach could potentially be extended to other disease states and immunological phenotypes. In a later analysis, most CMV-associated TCR beta chains were found to appear HLA-restricted, with HLA associations seemingly driven largely by CMV exposure. While some public TCRs were present in many individuals, most TCR sequences turned up only very rarely across donors. According to a later analysis, TCR association rates differed among HLA loci, with DRB1 alleles showing the most associated TCRs and HLA-C alleles showing the fewest. In a later genetic analysis, a missense DCLRE1C variant was associated with V-gene and J-gene trimming of TCR beta chains, and the association was replicated in an independent cohort. Cytomegalovirus status was reported to be diagnosed by the classifier with high specificity and sensitivity in both the original and validation cohorts. In a later analysis, around 15,000 TCR beta sequences were associated with specific HLA alleles at a false discovery rate of 0.05. Because HLA typing was missing for some donors at each locus, association tests included only the typed subset. When HLA alleles, especially DR and DQ, strongly co-occurred, TCR associations were difficult to assign to individual alleles. In this cohort, only TCR beta chains were sequenced, and detectable features were limited by the absence of alpha or paired-chain data. Broadly in line with IMGT annotations, most TCR beta V segments showed up in productive rearrangements about 87% or about 30% of the time in an earlier analysis of around 600 of the donors. Compared with equally common non-associated chains, HLA-associated TCR beta chains in a later analysis were more clonally expanded and had lower generation probabilities. The only immune exposure information available for the cohort was CMV serostatus. The presence/absence analyses assumed that sequencing depth was roughly uniform across donors, and that assumption may not be true.

Regarding this clone: It has no known antigen specificity. Per-base quality was not reported, and no clone a single base away is much larger than it.

Libraries were prepared through the immunoSEQ multiplex PCR assay. The multiplex PCR relied on a mix of 60 forward primers for TCR Vbeta segments and 13 reverse primers for TCR Jbeta segments. The CDR3 region of rearranged TCR beta genes was amplified from genomic DNA by a multiplex PCR assay. The Illumina HiSeq System was used to sequence the amplified TCR beta libraries as 87-base-pair reads. The authors' analysis ran thus. In a later analysis, approximately 74 million unique TCR beta chains were counted across the 690 or so repertoires, and roughly 11 million of these chains were shared by at least two donors. Raw reads were error-corrected and collapsed into unique sequences with a nearest-neighbor algorithm that merged closely related sequences to remove PCR and sequencing errors. CDR3 sequences were aligned to IMGT reference sequences to assign V, D and J gene segments. For a sequence to be retained, a match of at least six nucleotides to both a V gene segment and a J gene segment was required. A rearrangement was called productive if the CDR3 had no stop codons and remained in frame with V and J, and every other rearrangement was called non-productive. Following IMGT convention, CDR3 was defined as the stretch from the second conserved V-encoded cysteine to the conserved J-encoded phenylalanine. The earlier analysis of 587 of the donors excluded sequences that lacked an unambiguous match to a single V gene segment. An earlier analysis of a few hundred of the donors called V segments functional above 56.7% productive rearrangements and segregating when the between-donor standard deviation exceeded 5%. To diagnose cytomegalovirus status from the catalog of TCR beta chain sequences, a statistical classification framework was built. In a later analysis, TCR nucleotide sequences were compared against IMGT/GENE-DB human TR gene sequences so that V and J genes could be assigned. The TCRdist pipeline was used in a later analysis to assign CDR3 sequences and most-parsimonious VDJ recombination scenarios. In a later analysis, each TCR beta chain was defined by its CDR3 amino acid sequence together with its V-gene family, and reads lacking a unique V-gene family were excluded. As a way to deal with suspected cross-contamination and a sequencing artifact, a later analysis dropped 592 nucleotide sequences that were highly shared and had low generation probability. In a later analysis, a clonal expansion index for each public chain was calculated from normalized within-repertoire ranks of inferred template counts. Generation probabilities in a later analysis came from a VDJ recombination model fitted to out-of-frame rearrangements, and those results were checked against IGoR. In a later analysis, hypergeometric tests were used to score TCR-TCR, TCR-HLA and TCR-CMV co-occurrence, with a repertoire-size bias correction applied to TCR pairs. False discovery rates were estimated in a later analysis by permuting HLA or CMV assignments 20 times. In a later analysis, co-occurring TCRs were grouped using DBSCAN, with TCRdist sequence similarity added in when clustering inside HLA-allele-positive subsets. Repertoires with fewer than 30,000 or more than 120,000 public chains, plus five repertoires with anomalous nucleotide sharing, were excluded from co-occurrence clustering. TCRdb mirrors the immuneACCESS table, restricted to in-frame sequences. Some clones are absent from its copies; in checked studies, under half trace to an unresolved V gene, and the reason for the others is unknown. That table furnishes V, J and clone size, whereas the DNA furnished D and trimming. In this sample the table shows around 150,000 clones, approximately 86% of which occur a single time. The biggest ten clones account for about 2% of the sample.

Trimming removed 4 bases from V and 0 bases from J; the gene matches leave 6 bases unexplained. Based on the germline V gene, the CDR1 and CDR2 sequences are MDHEN and SYDVKM. From its cysteine to its phenylalanine, the CDR3 spans 17 amino acids. Only the CDR3 part of the read is kept: 51 bases, read in frame from the first base. The cohort comprised approximately 700 healthy bone marrow donors. All cohort members were sampled while nominally healthy, although unrecorded immune exposures were likely present. The donor tested CMV seronegative, placing the donor among the roughly 400 seronegative members of the cohort. A peripheral blood sample was provided by each donor, and peripheral blood mononuclear cells were used for TCR beta sequencing. Genomic DNA extraction from the blood cell samples was performed with the Qiagen DNeasy Blood Extraction Kit.

Sequencing was carried out using PBMCs. The sequence links TRBV28 to TRBJ2-3; 11 of the junction bases match TRBD2. The origin of this receptor is a woman aged 18-29 years in good health and CMV-seronegative. The nucleotide sequence is TGTGCCAGCAGTTCTAGGACTAGCGGGCGTAGCACAGATACGCAGTATTTT. This is translated as CASSSRTSGRSTDTQYF.